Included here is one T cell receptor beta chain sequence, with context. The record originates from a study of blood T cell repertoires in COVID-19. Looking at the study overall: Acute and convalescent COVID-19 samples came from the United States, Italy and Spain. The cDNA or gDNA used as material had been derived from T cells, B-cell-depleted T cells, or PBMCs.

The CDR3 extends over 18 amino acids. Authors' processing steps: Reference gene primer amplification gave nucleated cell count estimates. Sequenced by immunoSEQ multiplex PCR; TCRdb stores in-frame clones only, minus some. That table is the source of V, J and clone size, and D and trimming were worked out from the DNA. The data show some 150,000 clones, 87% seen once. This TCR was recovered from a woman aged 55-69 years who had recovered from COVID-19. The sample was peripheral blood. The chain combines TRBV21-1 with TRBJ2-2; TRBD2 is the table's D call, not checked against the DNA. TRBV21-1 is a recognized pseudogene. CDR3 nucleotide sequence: TGTGCCAGCAGCAAAATTTTGGTAGTCCTCACCTCCGGCGGGGAGCTGTTTTTT. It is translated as CASSKILVVLTSGGELFF.